These 25 T cell receptor beta chains originate from one sample sequenced in a study of cytomegalovirus exposure and HLA in healthy donors. The assay was immunoSEQ multiplex PCR, and TCRdb's table has in-frame clones only and misses some. The table lists 200,000 to 300,000 clones, about 90% of them singletons. The specimen was PBMCs. These receptors came from a woman under 40 in good health and CMV-seronegative.

The chain employs TRBV6-4 and TRBJ1-1, with 9 bases identical to TRBD1. There are 14 residues in the CDR3. The V gene's germline CDR1 is MRHNA and CDR2 SNTAGT. J was trimmed by 1 base and V by 7 bases; bases with no gene match: 4. The CDR3 DNA reads TGTGCCAGCACCAACAGGGGGCAGAACACTGAAGCTTTCTTT. Amino acids: CASTNRGQNTEAFF.

This chain joins TRBV7-3 and TRBJ2-1, with 9 bases fitting TRBD1. The CDR3 totals 14 residues. Trimming at V came to 4 bases and at J to 10 bases, leaving 8 bases not matched to a gene. Germline lookup yields CDR1 SGHTA and CDR2 FQGTGA. The CDR3 DNA follows: TGTGCCAGCAGCTACGCGGGACAGGGTAAAGAGCAGTTCTTC. Amino acids: CASSYAGQGKEQFF.

The chain employs TRBV5-6 and TRBJ1-5, with no clear D. The CDR3 runs 13 residues. CDR1 and CDR2 from the germline V gene are SGHDT and YYEEEE. The ends were cut back, 0 bases at V and 3 bases at J, with 4 bases in the middle. The chain's CDR3 is CASSLGNNQPQHF. For the CDR3, the DNA is TGTGCCAGCAGCTTGGGCAACAATCAGCCCCAGCATTTT.

The V gene is TRBV13, the J gene TRBJ2-7; TRBD2 might be the D (5 bases). Looked up from germline, CDR1 is PRHDT and CDR2 is FYEKMQ (reference sequence). V was clipped by 5 bases and J by 0 bases, with 5 bases between them. The CDR3 consists of 12 residues. DNA of the CDR3: TGTGCCAGCAGCGGGAGCTCCTACGAGCAGTACTTC. It yields the protein CASSGSSYEQYF.

Turning to this clone: Compared with germline, one end of the junction differs, possibly owing to a read error. The J gene is TRBJ2-1, the V gene TRBV5-1; the match to TRBD1 covers 9 bases. The CDR3 is 16 residues long. The V gene's germline CDR1 is SGHRS and CDR2 YFSETQ. Here the CDR3 reads CASSLEPGQGTYEQFF. CDR3 in DNA: TGCGCCAGCAGCTTGGAGCCGGGACAGGGTACCTATGAGCAATTCTTC.

The table lists this clone with a count of one. This rearrangement joins TRBV28 to TRBJ2-7; 7 nucleotides align to TRBD2. V shed 4 bases and J 6 bases; nucleotides not matched to a gene: 12. Germline V gives CDR1 MDHEN, CDR2 SYDVKM. The CDR3 runs 15 residues. CDR3 region: CASSSPGGSSLEQYF. The CDR3 bases are TGTGCCAGCAGTTCCCCCGGCGGGAGTTCCCTCGAGCAGTACTTC.

The V call is TRBV7-9, the J call TRBJ2-2, with D maybe TRBD2 (5 bases). This CDR3 has 13 residues. Germline V gene lookup returns CDR1 SEHNR and CDR2 FQNEAQ (reference sequence). Trimming took 9 bases from V and 3 from J, leaving 11 bases between them. CDR3 amino acids: CARTEAHTGELFF. CDR3 in DNA: TGTGCCAGGACGGAGGCGCACACCGGGGAGCTGTTTTTT.

The gene calls are TRBV6-5 and TRBJ2-7; D is perhaps TRBD1 (5 bases). The CDR3 has 15 residues. CDR1 is MNHEY, CDR2 SVGAGI, per germline. The ends were cut back, 2 bases at V and 8 bases at J, with 19 bases in the middle. In DNA form, the CDR3 reads TGTGCCAGCAGTTACCCCCAGGGCGACCATCTACAGCAGTACTTC. Translation: CASSYPQGDHLQQYF.

The chain employs TRBV7-3 and TRBJ2-1; unclear D gene. Trimming left V 5 bases short and J 2 bases short, with 7 bases between. The germline gives CDR1 SGHTA, CDR2 FQGTGA. The CDR3 is 13 amino acids. In DNA, the CDR3 is TGTGCCAGCAGCCAAGTCGCCTACAATGAGCAGTTCTTC. It encodes CASSQVAYNEQFF.

V gene TRBV7-9 combines with J gene TRBJ1-1; D remains unclear. Trimming took 8 bases from V and 8 from J, leaving 9 bases between them. CDR3 length equals 10 residues. CDR1 is SEHNR, CDR2 FQNEAQ, per germline (reference sequence). CDR3 DNA sequence: TGTGCCAGCTCGGTCCAAGAAGCTTTCTTT. Protein sequence: CASSVQEAFF. The whole variable domain, filled in from reference TRBV7-9 and TRBJ1-1, reads DTGVSQNPRHKITKRGQNVTFRCDPISEHNRLYWYRQTLGQGPEFLTYFQNEAQLEKSRLLSDRFSAERPKGSFSTLEIQRTEQGDSAMYLCASSVQEAFFGQGTRLTVV.

The chain couples TRBV11-3 to TRBJ1-5; 7 bases are shared with TRBD1. Germline CDR1 SGHNT, CDR2 YENEEA. The V gene end was trimmed by 5 bases and the J gene end by 0 bases; junction bases not matched to a gene: 7. The CDR3 covers 16 residues. CDR3 protein: CASSPGTAYSNQPQHF. CDR3 DNA sequence: TGTGCCAGCAGCCCCGGGACAGCATATAGCAATCAGCCCCAGCATTTT.

The V gene is TRBV27, the J gene TRBJ2-1, with D possibly matching TRBD1 (7 bases). Germline V gene data show CDR1 as MNHEY and CDR2 as SMNVEV (reference sequence). The CDR3 contains 16 residues. V was shortened by 6 bases and J by 4 bases, with 19 bases between the two germline ends. CDR3: CASSLSTGEVYNEQFF. The CDR3, as DNA: TGTGCCAGCAGCCTTTCTACAGGGGAGGTGTACAATGAGCAGTTCTTC.

This chain connects TRBV9 to TRBJ1-2, with D uncertain. V gave up 0 bases and J gave up 2 bases, with 11 bases separating them. The germline gives CDR1 SGDLS, CDR2 YYNGEE. The CDR3 has 15 residues. Here the CDR3 DNA reads TGTGCCAGCAGCGTAGACGAAGGGTGGAACTATGGCTACACCTTC. Protein product: CASSVDEGWNYGYTF.

The V gene is TRBV9, the J gene TRBJ2-1; D uncertain. There are 13 residues in the CDR3. Trimming took 0 bases from V and 7 from J, leaving 8 bases between them. Germline values: CDR1 SGDLS, CDR2 YYNGEE. Here the CDR3 reads CASSVDNVNEQFF. The CDR3 nucleotides read TGTGCCAGCAGCGTAGACAACGTAAATGAGCAGTTCTTC.

This chain connects TRBV27 to TRBJ1-5, with TRBD1 identical over 7 bases. The CDR3 is 13 residues long. With 8 bases clipped from V and 2 bases from J, the junction kept 3 bases outside the gene matches. Germline values: CDR1 MNHEY, CDR2 SMNVEV (reference sequence). CDR3 sequence reads: CASGDRGNQPQHF. Written as DNA, the CDR3 is TGTGCCAGCGGCGACAGGGGCAATCAGCCCCAGCATTTT.

The chain carries TRBV4-1 and TRBJ2-7; 8 bases are a match to TRBD1. The CDR3 length is 15 residues. V shed 6 bases and J 4 bases; nucleotides not matched to a gene: 11. Per the germline V gene, CDR1 is MGHRA and CDR2 is YSYEKL. The CDR3 is CASSSDPGQAYEQYF. Written as DNA, the CDR3 is TGCGCCAGCAGTTCTGATCCGGGACAGGCTTACGAGCAGTACTTC.

This clone was recorded once. V is TRBV9 and J is TRBJ1-3, with D tentatively TRBD1 (5 bases). V was trimmed by 0 bases and J by 0 bases, leaving 10 bases between them. The germline CDR1 and CDR2 sequences are SGDLS and YYNGEE. CDR3 length: 16 residues. CDR3: CASSVAGLISGNTIYF. The CDR3 coding sequence is TGTGCCAGCAGCGTAGCGGGACTGATCTCTGGAAACACCATATATTTT.

This clone was detected once. The V call is TRBV28, the J call TRBJ1-1; 7 bases are shared with TRBD1. The length of the CDR3 is 16 residues. J gave up 0 bases and V 5 bases, and 9 bases lay outside the gene matches. Germline values: CDR1 MDHEN, CDR2 SYDVKM. The CDR3 bases are TGTGCCAGCAGTGACCCCGGGACAGAGATGAACACTGAAGCTTTCTTT. Its translation is CASSDPGTEMNTEAFF.

The chain recombines TRBV6-5 with TRBJ2-1; 9 bases are a match to TRBD2. CDR3 size: 14 residues. V shed 3 bases and J 7 bases; nucleotides not matched to a gene: 4. CDR1 MNHEY and CDR2 SVGAGI come from the germline V gene. DNA of the CDR3: TGTGCCAGCAGTTATGGCGGGAGGGGGAATGAGCAGTTCTTC. It translates to CASSYGGRGNEQFF.

The chain has TRBV4-1 and TRBJ2-3; perhaps TRBD2 as D (6 bases). CDR3 length: 16 residues. V was cut by 0 bases and J by 2 bases, with 12 bases left in between. Germline values: CDR1 MGHRA, CDR2 YSYEKL. The CDR3 DNA reads TGCGCCAGCAGCCAAGAAACCGGGACTTACACAGATACGCAGTATTTT. Translated, it gives CASSQETGTYTDTQYF.

This chain uses TRBV7-7 with TRBJ2-4, with 7 bases matching TRBD1. Per the germline V gene, CDR1 is SSHAT and CDR2 is FNYEAQ (reference sequence). V trimming: 0 bases; J trimming: 1 base; junction bases outside the gene matches: 0. The length of the CDR3 is 15 residues. The CDR3 region has the DNA TGTGCCAGCAGCTTAGCGGACAGGGCCAAAAACATTCAGTACTTC. Translated: CASSLADRAKNIQYF.

This sequence joins TRBV19 and TRBJ1-5; D is perhaps TRBD1 (5 bases). Looked up from germline, CDR1 is LNHDA and CDR2 is SQIVND (reference sequence). Trimming cost V 8 bases and J 5 bases, with 13 bases left between them. The CDR3 has 13 amino acids. The chain's CDR3 is CASFKGSDQPQHF. CDR3 sequence (DNA): TGTGCCAGTTTCAAGGGGTCAGATCAGCCCCAGCATTTT.

V and J are TRBV29-1 and TRBJ2-7; 10 bases line up with TRBD2. Germline-derived CDR1 and CDR2 are SQVTM and ANQGSEA. This CDR3 region has 13 residues. V gave up 6 bases and J gave up 2 bases; unmatched junction bases: 4. This CDR3 is CSVWTSGTYEQYF. Here the CDR3 DNA reads TGCAGCGTCTGGACTAGCGGAACCTACGAGCAGTACTTC.

The CDR3 sequence is CSAMEGADTQYF. In nucleotides, the CDR3 is TGCAGCGCAATGGAGGGAGCAGATACGCAGTATTTT. V is TRBV29-1 and J is TRBJ2-3; the D gene is possibly TRBD2 (6 bases). Germline CDR1 reads SQVTM; CDR2 reads ANQGSEA. With 7 bases removed from V and 4 bases from J, the gap between germline ends came to 12 bases. The CDR3 consists of 12 residues.

This chain joins TRBV5-6 and TRBJ1-2, with 7 bases identical to TRBD1. The ends lost 4 bases at V and 1 base at J; junction bases unmatched: 16. The germline V gene has CDR1 SGHDT and CDR2 YYEEEE. The CDR3 covers 18 residues. The DNA for the CDR3 is TGTGCCAGCAGCACGCACGGGACAGACAAGACTCATAACTATGGCTACACCTTC. Translating gives CASSTHGTDKTHNYGYTF. The full variable domain, completed using reference TRBV5-6 and TRBJ1-2, is DAGVTQSPTHLIKTRGQQVTLRCSPKSGHDTVSWYQQALGQGPQFIFQYYEEEERQRGNFPDRFSGHQFPNYSSELNVNALLLGDSALYLCASSTHGTDKTHNYGYTFGSGTRLTVV.